Listed here are 15 T cell receptor beta chains from one sample, sequenced in a study of blood T cell repertoires in COVID-19. Only in-frame clones appear in the TCRdb table, and some are missing; sequencing was by immunoSEQ multiplex PCR. The sample lists around 150,000 clones; approximately 85% were seen once. Sequenced: peripheral blood. All receptors derive from a man aged 35-49 years with acute or convalescent COVID-19.

V usage is TRBV2 and J usage is TRBJ1-3; D not resolved. CDR1 is SNHLY, CDR2 FYNNEI, per germline. This CDR3 has 15 residues. Trimming removed 3 bases at V and 3 bases at J, with 12 bases between. As DNA, the CDR3 is TGTGCCAGCAGTGAGCGCCCAGGAGGTGGAAACACCATATATTTT. This gives the protein CASSERPGGGNTIYF.

This clone was observed a few times. The chain carries TRBV2 and TRBJ2-7, with 12 nucleotides matching TRBD2. In germline, CDR1 is SNHLY, CDR2 FYNNEI. The CDR3 is 14 residues long. V trimming: 6 bases; J trimming: 2 bases; junction bases outside the gene matches: 2. CDR3 bases: TGTGCCAGCAGGACTAGCGGGGGCACCTACGAGCAGTACTTC. This sequence encodes CASRTSGGTYEQYF.

The J gene is TRBJ1-1, the V gene TRBV30, with D uncertain. The germline V and J ends were trimmed by 3 bases and 4 bases, with 9 bases remaining between them. Looked up from germline, CDR1 is GTSNPN and CDR2 is SVGIG (reference sequence). CDR3 length: 12 residues. The CDR3, as DNA: TGTGCCTGGAGATACGGTAGCACTGAAGCTTTCTTT. Amino acids: CAWRYGSTEAFF.

The V and J genes are TRBV7-9 and TRBJ1-2; a possible D gene is TRBD1 (5 bases). Per the germline V gene, CDR1 is SEHNR and CDR2 is FQNEAQ (reference sequence). This CDR3 spans 15 amino acids. V lost 4 bases, J lost 2 bases, and 14 bases lay in between. The CDR3 DNA reads TGTGCCAGCAGCTCCGTGGGCAGGGCGAACTATGGCTACACCTTC. Amino acid sequence: CASSSVGRANYGYTF.

This sequence joins TRBV9 and TRBJ2-1; TRBD1 agrees at 9 bases. With 5 bases clipped from V and 1 base from J, the junction kept 4 bases outside the gene matches. CDR3 length: 15 residues. Germline V lookup: CDR1 SGDLS, CDR2 YYNGEE. The DNA of the CDR3 is TGTGCCAGCAGTCCCGGGACAGGGTCCTACAATGAGCAGTTCTTC. This codes for CASSPGTGSYNEQFF.

The chain is built from TRBV7-2 and TRBJ1-1; 7 bases map to TRBD1. The CDR3 has 13 amino acids. Germline values: CDR1 SGHTA, CDR2 FQGNSA. Trimming at V came to 3 bases and at J to 5 bases, leaving 3 bases not matched to a gene. The DNA for the CDR3 is TGTGCCAGCAGCTTCAGGGGGAAAACTGAAGCTTTCTTT. This codes for CASSFRGKTEAFF.

The chain couples TRBV5-5 to TRBJ2-7; D not resolved. The length of the CDR3 is 13 residues. V was shortened by 0 bases and J by 3 bases, with 7 bases between the two germline ends. CDR1 SGHKS and CDR2 YYEKEE come from the germline V gene (reference sequence). The CDR3 nucleotides read TGTGCCAGCAGCTTGGAACAGTACTACGAGCAGTACTTC. Amino acids: CASSLEQYYEQYF.

The V and J genes are TRBV11-2 and TRBJ2-5, with 8 bases lining up with TRBD2. Germline assignment: CDR1 SGHAT and CDR2 FQNNGV. V gave up 6 bases and J gave up 4 bases; unmatched junction bases: 7. The CDR3 runs to 14 residues. CDR3 protein: CASRNAGGLETQYF. In DNA, the CDR3 is TGTGCCAGCAGAAATGCGGGGGGCTTAGAGACCCAGTACTTC.

The genes are TRBV12-3 or TRBV12-4 and TRBJ1-2, with a weak D call TRBD1 (5 bases). V was clipped by 3 bases and J by 4 bases, with 9 bases between them. The CDR3 sequence is 13 residues long. The CDR3 region is CASSLGRAYGYTF. The DNA for the CDR3 is TGTGCCAGCAGTTTGGGCAGGGCCTATGGCTACACCTTC.

In its sample, this clone was seen a few times. The chain uses TRBV7-9 and TRBJ1-4, with 7 nucleotides matching TRBD1. The V segment lost 7 bases and the J segment 8 bases; nucleotides outside the gene matches: 10. This CDR3 spans 14 amino acids. Per the germline V gene, CDR1 is SEHNR and CDR2 is FQNEAQ (reference sequence). CDR3 nucleotides: TGTGCCAGCAACCGACAGGGTTGGGGAGAAAAACTGTTTTTT. This encodes CASNRQGWGEKLFF.

The chain recombines TRBV2 with TRBJ2-1; possible D gene TRBD2, 6 bases. This CDR3 region has 13 residues. Germline V gene sequence: CDR1 SNHLY, CDR2 FYNNEI. Trimming took off 0 bases at V and 9 bases at J, with 9 bases between the two ends. CDR3 in DNA: TGTGCCAGCAGTGAAGCGAGACTAGGTGAGCAGTTCTTC. This translates into CASSEARLGEQFF.

The rearrangement uses TRBV5-1 and TRBJ1-1; D perhaps matches TRBD1 (5 bases). Trimming took 4 bases from V and 6 from J, leaving 13 bases between them. The CDR3 contains 13 residues. Per the germline V gene, CDR1 is SGHRS and CDR2 is YFSETQ. The DNA for the CDR3 is TGCGCCAGCAGCGCCGACAGACCCGCTGAAGCTTTCTTT. Amino acids: CASSADRPAEAFF.

The chain is built from TRBV11-2 and TRBJ1-3; D remains unclear. V was trimmed by 1 base and J by 0 bases, leaving 7 bases between them. In germline, CDR1 is SGHAT, CDR2 FQNNGV. This CDR3 comprises 15 residues. The CDR3 DNA follows: TGTGCCAGCAGCTTAGGCGTCTACTCTGGAAACACCATATATTTT. Its protein is CASSLGVYSGNTIYF.

The chain employs TRBV18 and TRBJ1-5, with TRBD1 identical over 9 bases. CDR1 is KGHSH and CDR2 is LQKENI in the germline V gene. The CDR3 has 17 residues. V shed 0 bases, J shed 4 bases, and the junction held 7 bases outside the gene matches. The CDR3: CASSPPGRQGGNQPQHF. The CDR3 nucleotides read TGTGCCAGCTCACCACCAGGGAGACAGGGGGGGAATCAGCCCCAGCATTTT.

This chain connects TRBV5-1 to TRBJ2-7, with 12 bases aligning to TRBD1. V gave up 1 base and J gave up 3 bases; unmatched junction bases: 8. Per the germline V gene, CDR1 is SGHRS and CDR2 is YFSETQ. CDR3 size: 17 residues. CDR3 in amino acids: CASSLSQGQGAGYEQYF. The CDR3 DNA reads TGCGCCAGCAGCTTGTCCCAGGGACAGGGGGCAGGCTACGAGCAGTACTTC.